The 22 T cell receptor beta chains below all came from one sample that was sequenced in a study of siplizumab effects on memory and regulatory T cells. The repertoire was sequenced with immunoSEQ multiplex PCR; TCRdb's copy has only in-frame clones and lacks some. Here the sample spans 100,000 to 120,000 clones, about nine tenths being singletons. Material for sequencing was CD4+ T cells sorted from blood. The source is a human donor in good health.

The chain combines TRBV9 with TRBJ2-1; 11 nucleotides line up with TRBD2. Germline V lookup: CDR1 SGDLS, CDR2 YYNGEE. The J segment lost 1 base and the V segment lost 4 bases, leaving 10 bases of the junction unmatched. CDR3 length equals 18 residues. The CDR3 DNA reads TGTGCCAGCAGCTCCATGACTAGCGGGATGGTATCCTACAATGAGCAGTTCTTC. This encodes CASSSMTSGMVSYNEQFF.

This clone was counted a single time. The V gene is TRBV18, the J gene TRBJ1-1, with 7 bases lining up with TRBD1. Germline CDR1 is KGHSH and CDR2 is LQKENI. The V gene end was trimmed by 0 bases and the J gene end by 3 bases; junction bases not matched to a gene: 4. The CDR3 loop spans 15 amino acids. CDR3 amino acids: CASSPPAGGDTEAFF. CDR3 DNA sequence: TGTGCCAGCTCACCACCGGCAGGGGGTGACACTGAAGCTTTCTTT.

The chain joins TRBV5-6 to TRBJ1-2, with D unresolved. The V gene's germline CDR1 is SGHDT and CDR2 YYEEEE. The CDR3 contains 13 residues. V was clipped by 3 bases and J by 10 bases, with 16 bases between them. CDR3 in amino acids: CASSSAQRSSYTF. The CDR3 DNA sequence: TGTGCCAGCAGCTCGGCTCAACGATCTTCCTACACCTTC. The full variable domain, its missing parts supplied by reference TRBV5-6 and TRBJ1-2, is DAGVTQSPTHLIKTRGQQVTLRCSPKSGHDTVSWYQQALGQGPQFIFQYYEEEERQRGNFPDRFSGHQFPNYSSELNVNALLLGDSALYLCASSSAQRSSYTFGSGTRLTVV.

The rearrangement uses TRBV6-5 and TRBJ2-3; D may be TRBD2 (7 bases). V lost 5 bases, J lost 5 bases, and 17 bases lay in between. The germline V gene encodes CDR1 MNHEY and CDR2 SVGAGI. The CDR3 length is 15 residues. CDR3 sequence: CASSRGRDLVDTQYF. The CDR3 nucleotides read TGTGCCAGCAGTAGGGGGAGGGATCTCGTAGATACGCAGTATTTT.

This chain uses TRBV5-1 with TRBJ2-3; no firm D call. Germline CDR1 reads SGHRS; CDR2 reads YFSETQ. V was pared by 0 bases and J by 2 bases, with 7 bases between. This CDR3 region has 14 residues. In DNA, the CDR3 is TGCGCCAGCAGCTTGGGATTCCTCACAGATACGCAGTATTTT. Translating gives CASSLGFLTDTQYF.

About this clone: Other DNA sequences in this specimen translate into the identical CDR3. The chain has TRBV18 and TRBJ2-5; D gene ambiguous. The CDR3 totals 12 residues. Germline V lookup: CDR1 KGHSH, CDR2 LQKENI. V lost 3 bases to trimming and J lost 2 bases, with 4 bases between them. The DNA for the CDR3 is TGTGCCAGCTCACCGGGGCAAGAGACCCAGTACTTC. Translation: CASSPGQETQYF.

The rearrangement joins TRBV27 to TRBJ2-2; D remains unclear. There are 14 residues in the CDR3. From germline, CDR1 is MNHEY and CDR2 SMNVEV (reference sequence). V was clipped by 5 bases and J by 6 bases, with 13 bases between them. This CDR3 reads CASSQSPHAGELFF. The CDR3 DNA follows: TGTGCCAGCAGTCAGTCCCCCCACGCCGGGGAGCTGTTTTTT.

CDR3 sequence (DNA): TGTGCCAGCAGCCCACGGACTAGCGGGAGGGCCGGGGACAATGAGCAGTTCTTC. Protein product: CASSPRTSGRAGDNEQFF. J is TRBJ2-1 and V is TRBV7-8, with 15 bases fitting TRBD2. The CDR3 length is 18 residues. V dropped 5 bases and J dropped 5; count of bases not matched to a gene: 10. The V gene's germline CDR1 is SGHVS and CDR2 FQNEAQ.

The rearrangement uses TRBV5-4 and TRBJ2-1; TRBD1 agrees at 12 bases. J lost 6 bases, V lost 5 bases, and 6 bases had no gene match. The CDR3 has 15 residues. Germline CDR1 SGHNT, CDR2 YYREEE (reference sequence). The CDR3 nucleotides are TGTGCCAGCAGAAGGGACAGGGGGCTAAGCAATGAGCAGTTCTTC. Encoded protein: CASRRDRGLSNEQFF.

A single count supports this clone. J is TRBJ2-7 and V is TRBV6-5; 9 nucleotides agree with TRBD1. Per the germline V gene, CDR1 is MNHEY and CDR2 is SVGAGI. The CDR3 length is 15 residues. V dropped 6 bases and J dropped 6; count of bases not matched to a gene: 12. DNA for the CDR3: TGTGCCAGCAGAAAAGCTGGGACAGGGCGAGGCGAGCAGTACTTC. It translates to CASRKAGTGRGEQYF.

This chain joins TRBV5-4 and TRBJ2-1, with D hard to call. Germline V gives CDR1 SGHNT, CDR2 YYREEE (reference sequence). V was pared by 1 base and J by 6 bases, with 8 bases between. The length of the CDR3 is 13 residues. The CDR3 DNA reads TGTGCCAGCAGCTTGCCCAAACCCAATGAGCAGTTCTTC. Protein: CASSLPKPNEQFF.

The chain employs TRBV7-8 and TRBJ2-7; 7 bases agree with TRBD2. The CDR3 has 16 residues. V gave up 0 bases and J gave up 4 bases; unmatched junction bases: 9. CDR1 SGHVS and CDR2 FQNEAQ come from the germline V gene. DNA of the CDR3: TGTGCCAGCAGCTTAGCGGTGTGGGAGGGCCTGTACGAGCAGTACTTC. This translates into CASSLAVWEGLYEQYF.

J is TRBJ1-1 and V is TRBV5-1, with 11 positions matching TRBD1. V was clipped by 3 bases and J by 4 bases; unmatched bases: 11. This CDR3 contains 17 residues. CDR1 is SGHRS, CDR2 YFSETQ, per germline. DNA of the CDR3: TGCGCCAGCAGCTCCCGGACAGGGGGCGACATGAGCACTGAAGCTTTCTTT. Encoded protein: CASSSRTGGDMSTEAFF.

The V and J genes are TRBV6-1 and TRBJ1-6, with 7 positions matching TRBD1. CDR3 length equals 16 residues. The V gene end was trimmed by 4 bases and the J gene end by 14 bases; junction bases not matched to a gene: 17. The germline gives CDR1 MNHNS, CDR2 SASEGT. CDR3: CASSALTGTAPWSLHF. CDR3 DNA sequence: TGTGCCAGCAGTGCACTGACCGGGACAGCTCCTTGGTCCCTCCACTTT.

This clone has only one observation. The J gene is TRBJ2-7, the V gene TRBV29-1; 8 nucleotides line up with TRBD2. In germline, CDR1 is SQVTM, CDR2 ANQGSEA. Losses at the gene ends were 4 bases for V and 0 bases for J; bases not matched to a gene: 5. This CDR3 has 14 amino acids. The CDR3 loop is CSVVSLAASYEQYF. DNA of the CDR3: TGCAGCGTTGTCTCACTAGCGGCCTCCTACGAGCAGTACTTC.

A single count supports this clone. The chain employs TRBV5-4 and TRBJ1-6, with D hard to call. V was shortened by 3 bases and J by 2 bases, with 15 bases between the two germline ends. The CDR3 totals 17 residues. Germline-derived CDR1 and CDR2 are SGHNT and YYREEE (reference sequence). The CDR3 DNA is TGTGCCAGCAGCTACGCACCGGGGTTCACCTATAATTCACCCCTCCACTTT. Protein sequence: CASSYAPGFTYNSPLHF.

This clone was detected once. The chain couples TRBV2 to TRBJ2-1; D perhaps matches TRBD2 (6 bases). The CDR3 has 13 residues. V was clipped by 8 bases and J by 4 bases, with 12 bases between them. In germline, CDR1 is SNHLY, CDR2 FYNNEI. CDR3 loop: CASSVGGYNEQFF. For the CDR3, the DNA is TGTGCCAGCTCTGTGGGGGGATACAATGAGCAGTTCTTC.

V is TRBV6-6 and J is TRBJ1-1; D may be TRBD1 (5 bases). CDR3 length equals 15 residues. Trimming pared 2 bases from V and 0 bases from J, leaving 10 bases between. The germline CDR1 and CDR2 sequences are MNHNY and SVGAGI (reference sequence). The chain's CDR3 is CASSYRGRMNTEAFF. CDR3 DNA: TGTGCCAGCAGTTACAGGGGCCGCATGAACACTGAAGCTTTCTTT.

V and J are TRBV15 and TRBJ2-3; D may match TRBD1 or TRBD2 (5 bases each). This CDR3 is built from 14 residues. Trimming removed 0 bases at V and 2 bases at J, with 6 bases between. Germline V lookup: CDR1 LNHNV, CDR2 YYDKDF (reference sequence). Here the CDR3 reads CATSRDGATDTQYF. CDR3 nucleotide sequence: TGTGCCACCAGCAGAGACGGGGCCACAGATACGCAGTATTTT.

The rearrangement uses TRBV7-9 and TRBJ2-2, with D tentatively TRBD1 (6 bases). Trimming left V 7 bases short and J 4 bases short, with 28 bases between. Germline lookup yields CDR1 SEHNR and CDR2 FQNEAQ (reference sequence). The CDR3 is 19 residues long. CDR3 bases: TGTGCCAGCACCCTTAATGGGATACAGGGATCTTTGGGCACCGGGGAGCTGTTTTTT. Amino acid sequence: CASTLNGIQGSLGTGELFF.

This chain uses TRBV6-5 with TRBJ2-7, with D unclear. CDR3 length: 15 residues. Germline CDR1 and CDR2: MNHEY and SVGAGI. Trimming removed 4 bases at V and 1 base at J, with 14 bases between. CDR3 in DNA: TGTGCCAGCAGTTCTCCCGCCTACGGTTCCTACGAGCAGTACTTC. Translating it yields CASSSPAYGSYEQYF.

CDR3 DNA: TGTGCCAGCAGCTTAAACGGGAGGGTGGCAGATACGCAGTATTTT. Amino acids: CASSLNGRVADTQYF. V usage is TRBV11-2 and J usage is TRBJ2-3, with 8 bases matching TRBD2. Unmatched junction bases numbered 5, after V lost 2 bases and J lost 4 bases. Looked up from germline, CDR1 is SGHAT and CDR2 is FQNNGV. CDR3 size: 15 residues.